The rows below give T cell receptor beta chains drawn from one sample of a study of identical twins. From the 5' RACE reads, TCRdb called clonotypes with MiXCR, one entry per CDR3 protein. The sample has under 300,000 distinct CDR3 sequences; about 14% are singletons. What was sequenced was memory (CD45RO+) T cells sorted from blood. These receptors all stem from a woman in her late teens or twenties in good health. The CDR3 runs from the conserved cysteine through the conserved F or W. The D gene is left open where the match is weak. A row's size may be missing; if present it is once, few, many or a size class.

J	size	V	D	DNA	CDR3
TRBJ2-5	many	TRBV20-1	NA	TGCAGTGCTAGTGCTAGGGGGGGACAGGCTGAGACCCAGTACTTC	CSASARGGQAETQYF
TRBJ2-3	few	TRBV20-1	NA	TGCAGTGCTAGGCCAAGGGTTTACCTGGGGGATACGCAGTATTTT	CSARPRVYLGDTQYF
TRBJ2-4	few	TRBV12-3/TRBV12-4	TRBD2	TGTGCCAGCATCCTCGGGGGGGGGAAAAACATTCAGTACTTC	CASILGGGKNIQYF
TRBJ1-1	many	TRBV5-1	NA	TGCGCCAGCATGGACCGGACAACAGGGCGGGCTTTCTTT	CASMDRTTGRAFF
TRBJ1-4	NA	TRBV29-1	NA	TGCAGCGTTGGGGAGATGGGAGAAAAACTGTTTTTT	CSVGEMGEKLFF
TRBJ1-1	NA	TRBV5-1	TRBD1	TGCGCCAGCAAAATTGGACAGGTGAACACTGAAGCTTTCTTT	CASKIGQVNTEAFF
TRBJ2-2	NA	TRBV5-6	NA	TGTGCCAGCAGCATTTGGGGTTACAACACCGGGGAGCTGTTTTTT	CASSIWGYNTGELFF
TRBJ2-7	NA	TRBV5-5	NA	TGTGCCAGCAGCTTGTCAAAGTCCTACGAGCAGTACTTC	CASSLSKSYEQYF
TRBJ2-1	NA	TRBV6-5	NA	TGTGCCAGCAGTTACGGGGGGCAGTGGAATGAGCAGTTCTTC	CASSYGGQWNEQFF
TRBJ1-2	NA	TRBV6-6	NA	TGTGCCAGCAGTCGGGACGTCGCCTATGGCTACACCTTC	CASSRDVAYGYTF
TRBJ2-2	many	TRBV7-9	NA	TGTGCCAGCAGCTACATTACCACCGGGGAGCTGTTTTTT	CASSYITTGELFF
TRBJ2-1	many	TRBV6-5	NA	TGTGCCAGCAGGGATCTGGGGGGGCCGCAGTTCTTC	CASRDLGGPQFF
TRBJ2-3	few	TRBV6-5	NA	TGTGCCAGCAGTTTCAGGGTAAAGAGGACAGATACGCAGTATTTT	CASSFRVKRTDTQYF
TRBJ2-7	NA	TRBV14	TRBD2	TGTGCCAGCAGCCCGGCGGGGGGACCCTACGAGCAGTACTTC	CASSPAGGPYEQYF
TRBJ1-1	many	TRBV19	NA	TGTGCCAGTACGGGGAACACTGAAGCTTTCTTT	CASTGNTEAFF
TRBJ2-3	NA	TRBV20-1	TRBD2	TGCAGTGCTAGAGATCTGGGACTACCCACAGATACGCAGTATTTT	CSARDLGLPTDTQYF
TRBJ1-1	few	TRBV5-1	TRBD1	TGCGCCAGTGCTAAAGGGGGCACTCAGGGGACTGAAGCTTTCTTT	CASAKGGTQGTEAFF
TRBJ2-5	NA	TRBV27	NA	TGTGCCAGCAGTTCTACAGGGGAGGGAGAGACCCAGTACTTC	CASSSTGEGETQYF
TRBJ2-1	NA	TRBV7-9	TRBD2	TGTGCCAGCAGCTTATGGAGTAGCGGGTTTCGGAATGAGCAGTTCTTC	CASSLWSSGFRNEQFF
TRBJ2-1	NA	TRBV9	NA	TGTGCCAGCAGCGCCCGGATTAGCTCCTACAATGAGCAGTTCTTC	CASSARISSYNEQFF
TRBJ1-2	few	TRBV6-1	NA	TGTGCCAGCACCCCGGGAGGGTCCTATGGCTACACCTTC	CASTPGGSYGYTF
TRBJ2-5	NA	TRBV4-1	NA	TGCGCCAGCAGCCAACAGGGAGAGACCCAGTACTTC	CASSQQGETQYF
TRBJ2-7	NA	TRBV20-1	TRBD2	TGCAGTGCTCCTGGACTAGCGGGATACGAGCAGTACTTC	CSAPGLAGYEQYF
TRBJ2-7	many	TRBV3-1	NA	TGTGCCAGCAGCCAAGTGGGCAGAGGAAGCTACGAGCAGTACTTC	CASSQVGRGSYEQYF
TRBJ1-5	NA	TRBV30	NA	TGTGCCTGGAAAGGCAGGAATCAGCCCCAGCATTTT	CAWKGRNQPQHF
TRBJ2-3	many	TRBV7-9	TRBD2	TGTGCCAGCAGCCCGCGGACTAGCGGCACAGATACGCAGTATTTT	CASSPRTSGTDTQYF
TRBJ2-5	NA	TRBV20-1	NA	TGCAGTGCTAGGACTTGGATGGGAACCGCACCCGAGACCCAGTACTTC	CSARTWMGTAPETQYF
TRBJ2-7	NA	TRBV11-2	TRBD1	TGTGCCAGCAGCTTAAGTGTCTATAAGGGGGCCGAGCAGTACTTC	CASSLSVYKGAEQYF
TRBJ2-4	few	TRBV20-1	TRBD2	TGCTCCTTAGCGGGGGGCAGGAACATTCAGTACTTC	CSLAGGRNIQYF
TRBJ2-7	many	TRBV27	NA	TGTGCCAGCAGTTCCTACGGCGAGCAGTACTTC	CASSSYGEQYF
TRBJ2-7	few	TRBV18	NA	TGTGCCAGCTCACCCGGACCGTTCTACGAGCAGTACTTC	CASSPGPFYEQYF
TRBJ2-1	few	TRBV5-1	NA	TGCGCCAGCAGCGTCGGGGATGAATACAATGAGCAGTTCTTC	CASSVGDEYNEQFF
TRBJ2-5	many	TRBV2	TRBD2	TGTGCCAGCAGTCCTCGACTAGCGGGGGGCCCGTACCAAGAGACCCAGTACTTC	CASSPRLAGGPYQETQYF
TRBJ2-2	few	TRBV12-3/TRBV12-4	TRBD2	TGTGCCAGCAGTTTATGGGCTAGCGGGGGAAGCGGGGAGCTGTTTTTT	CASSLWASGGSGELFF
TRBJ2-1	few	TRBV18	NA	TGTGCCAGCTCTCCCCGGGACAACAATGAGCAGTTCTTC	CASSPRDNNEQFF
TRBJ1-1	few	TRBV7-9	TRBD1	TGTGCCAGCAGCTTAGAGGGGACAGTCAACACTGAAGCTTTCTTT	CASSLEGTVNTEAFF
TRBJ2-3	NA	TRBV25-1	NA	TGTGCCAGCAGTGGAGGGAGACTACCCACAGATACGCAGTATTTT	CASSGGRLPTDTQYF
TRBJ2-3	NA	TRBV5-1	TRBD2	TGCGCCAGCAGCCGTAGCGGGATAGGGGATACGCAGTATTTT	CASSRSGIGDTQYF
TRBJ1-1	many	TRBV20-1	TRBD1	TGCAGTGCTAGGAGAGGGGACAGGGGCATGAACACTGAAGCTTTCTTT	CSARRGDRGMNTEAFF
TRBJ1-1	NA	TRBV10-3	TRBD1	TGTGCCACAACTAAGGGACAGGGAGGTTCTAACACTGAAGCTTTCTTT	CATTKGQGGSNTEAFF
TRBJ2-1	NA	TRBV7-2	TRBD2	TGTGCCAGCAGCTTAGAACTAGCGGGAGGGTTAGATGAGCAGTTCTTC	CASSLELAGGLDEQFF
TRBJ2-7	NA	TRBV5-5	TRBD1	TGTGCCAGCAGCTTACAGGGGAGAAACGAGCAGTACTTC	CASSLQGRNEQYF
TRBJ2-1	NA	TRBV19	NA	TGTGCCAGTAGCCCGACGGCGAGCTCCTACAATGAGCAGTTCTTC	CASSPTASSYNEQFF
TRBJ2-1	NA	TRBV9	TRBD2	TGTGCCAGCAGCGGGACTAGCGGGAATGAGCAGTTCTTC	CASSGTSGNEQFF
TRBJ2-2	few	TRBV6-4	NA	TGTGCCAGCAGTGAGGACAACACCGGGGAGCTGTTTTTT	CASSEDNTGELFF